This T cell receptor (beta chain) was sequenced during a study of Graves' ophthalmopathy and Graves' hyperthyroidism. TCR beta CDR3 amplification used RNA transcripts. Second-round multiplex PCR followed a first-round RT-PCR using HTBI primers. TCRdb re-called the multiplex PCR reads through MiXCR, storing one row per CDR3 protein. The repertoire consists of 500,000 to 700,000 distinct CDR3 sequences, with under 40% occurring once and the leading ten covering over 3.5%. The trim removed 0 bases at V and 2 bases at J, leaving 0 bases unmatched. Germline V lookup: CDR1 MGHRA, CDR2 YSYEKL. The CDR3 is made up of 14 amino acids. The sample holds many counts of this clonotype.

The genes are TRBV4-1 and TRBJ1-2; 7 bases match TRBD1. Sequenced sample: peripheral blood or thyroid tissue (not recorded which). This TCR was recovered from an adult man with Graves' hyperthyroidism. Here the CDR3 DNA reads TGCGCCAGCAGCCAAGAGGGACAGAACTATGGCTACACCTTC. Its protein is CASSQEGQNYGYTF.